The 24 T cell receptor beta chains below come from one sample, sequenced in a study of blood T cell repertoires in COVID-19. Profiled with immunoSEQ multiplex PCR; TCRdb holds only in-frame clones, not every one. The sample comprises approximately 170,000 clones, approximately 86% of which are singletons, and more than 7.5% rests with the top ten. The material sequenced was peripheral blood. The source of these receptors is a man in his fifties or sixties with active or convalescent COVID-19.

J is TRBJ2-1 and V is TRBV28, with 7 bases matching TRBD1. CDR1 is MDHEN and CDR2 is SYDVKM in the germline V gene. The CDR3 is made up of 13 amino acids. The ends lost 4 bases at V and 10 bases at J; junction bases unmatched: 7. As DNA, the CDR3 is TGTGCCAGCAGTTACTTCAAAGGGGGCGAGCAGTTCTTC. Its protein is CASSYFKGGEQFF.

The V call is TRBV5-6, the J call TRBJ1-2, with 8 bases that match TRBD1. V lost 0 bases and J lost 8; bases outside the gene matches: 9. The CDR3 consists of 15 residues. The germline gives CDR1 SGHDT, CDR2 YYEEEE. CDR3 region: CASSLGAGGGVGYTF. The CDR3 DNA reads as TGTGCCAGCAGCTTGGGGGCAGGGGGCGGAGTCGGCTACACCTTC.

The chain uses TRBV2 and TRBJ2-3; D is unclear. CDR3 size: 12 residues. Germline lookup yields CDR1 SNHLY and CDR2 FYNNEI. V lost 6 bases and J lost 3, with 7 bases in between. In DNA, the CDR3 is TGTGCCAGCAGGCCCACTACAGATACGCAGTATTTT. It encodes CASRPTTDTQYF.

The chain carries TRBV2 and TRBJ2-3; D remains unclear. Germline assignment: CDR1 SNHLY and CDR2 FYNNEI. The CDR3 loop spans 11 amino acids. V was cut by 6 bases and J by 2 bases, with 3 bases left in between. Here the CDR3 reads CASRATDTQYF. The DNA for the CDR3 is TGTGCCAGCAGAGCCACAGATACGCAGTATTTT.

This clone showed up just once. This rearrangement joins TRBV3-1 (or the pseudogene TRBV3-2) to TRBJ1-3; TRBD1 agrees at 8 bases. The V and J ends lost 5 bases and 2 bases, in that order; junction bases with no gene match: 5. The CDR3 totals 15 residues. Germline-derived CDR1 and CDR2 are LGHDT and YNNKEL (reference sequence). The CDR3: CASSVQGGTGNTIYF. The CDR3 DNA is TGTGCCAGCAGCGTACAGGGGGGTACTGGAAACACCATATATTTT.

The CDR3 DNA follows: TGTGCCAGCAGTGAAGGGCACGCGGGCACAGATACGCAGTATTTT. Its protein is CASSEGHAGTDTQYF. The chain combines TRBV2 with TRBJ2-3, with D unresolved. The germline V gene encodes CDR1 SNHLY and CDR2 FYNNEI. V was shortened by 1 base and J by 1 base, with 9 bases between the two germline ends. This CDR3 region has 15 residues.

The CDR3 DNA reads TGTGCCAGCAGTGACGCGGGGCCGAAAGAGACCCAGTACTTC. This sequence encodes CASSDAGPKETQYF. V usage is TRBV25-1 and J usage is TRBJ2-5, with a weak D call TRBD2 (6 bases). Germline CDR1 and CDR2: MGHDK and SYGVNS. CDR3 length: 14 residues. V shed 3 bases and J shed 3 bases, with 11 bases lying between them.

The chain uses TRBV10-3 and TRBJ2-7, with D perhaps TRBD2 (7 bases). This CDR3 has 14 amino acids. V lost 10 bases and J lost 5, with 21 bases in between. Looked up from germline, CDR1 is ENHRY and CDR2 is SYGVKD. The CDR3 DNA reads TGTGCCACCCGGGGGGCTAACGAAGGCGACGAGCAGTACTTC. It is translated as CATRGANEGDEQYF.

This clone has only a few counts. The chain couples TRBV11-3 to TRBJ1-1; tentative D call: TRBD1 (5 bases). The V gene's germline CDR1 is SGHNT and CDR2 YENEEA. This CDR3 spans 13 amino acids. V was shortened by 5 bases and J by 4 bases, with 11 bases between the two germline ends. The DNA for the CDR3 is TGTGCCAGCAGCCCAGGGTATCGCACTGAAGCTTTCTTT. Translation: CASSPGYRTEAFF. Drawing the rest from reference TRBV11-3 and TRBJ1-1, the complete variable domain is EAGVVQSPRYKIIEKKQPVAFWCNPISGHNTLYWYLQNLGQGPELLIRYENEEAVDDSQLPKDRFSAERLKGVDSTLKIQPAELGDSAVYLCASSPGYRTEAFFGQGTRLTVV.

The chain recombines TRBV29-1 with TRBJ2-1; 8 nucleotides match TRBD1. The ends lost 7 bases at V and 8 bases at J; junction bases unmatched: 13. The CDR3 has 14 residues. Germline lookup yields CDR1 SQVTM and CDR2 ANQGSEA. The CDR3, as DNA: TGCAGCGCTGGGCCCCAGGGGGCCCTCTATGAGCAGTTCTTC. Amino acids: CSAGPQGALYEQFF.

The chain carries TRBV18 and TRBJ1-3; possible D gene TRBD1, 5 bases. The CDR3 contains 17 residues. CDR1 KGHSH and CDR2 LQKENI come from the germline V gene. Trimming removed 6 bases from V and 0 bases from J, with 18 bases in between. Written as DNA, the CDR3 is TGTGCCAGCTCTCCGGGTCTGTGGGGCCGCTCTGGAAACACCATATATTTT. It codes for CASSPGLWGRSGNTIYF.

This clone occurred many times. The J gene is TRBJ2-3, the V gene TRBV7-9; 9 positions agree with TRBD2. CDR3 size: 16 residues. CDR1 is SEHNR and CDR2 is FQNEAQ in the germline V gene (reference sequence). V lost 5 bases, J lost 3 bases, and 9 bases stayed unmatched. In DNA, the CDR3 is TGTGCCAGCAGCATCCCGGGACTAGCAGGGACAGATACGCAGTATTTT. Its protein product is CASSIPGLAGTDTQYF. Together with reference TRBV7-9 and TRBJ2-3, the CDR3 gives the full variable domain: DTGVSQNPRHKITKRGQNVTFRCDPISEHNRLYWYRQTLGQGPEFLTYFQNEAQLEKSRLLSDRFSAERPKGSFSTLEIQRTEQGDSAMYLCASSIPGLAGTDTQYFGPGTRLTVL.

This clone was recorded a few times. The rearrangement uses TRBV29-1 and TRBJ1-1; possibly TRBD1 for D (6 bases). V lost 7 bases and J lost 0, with 18 bases in between. The CDR3 contains 15 residues. Germline lookup yields CDR1 SQVTM and CDR2 ANQGSEA. The CDR3 DNA follows: TGCAGCGACATTACAGGGAACGGGTTGAACACTGAAGCTTTCTTT. As protein: CSDITGNGLNTEAFF.

This chain links TRBV9 with TRBJ1-3; D gene uncertain. The CDR3 loop spans 16 amino acids. Looked up from germline, CDR1 is SGDLS and CDR2 is YYNGEE. The V end lost 4 bases, the J end lost 0 bases, and 14 bases lay between the germline ends. DNA for the CDR3: TGTGCCAGCAGCCCAGACGGCGGAAACTCTGGAAACACCATATATTTT. Translation gives CASSPDGGNSGNTIYF.

The gene calls are TRBV5-6 and TRBJ2-4; D is unresolved. V was clipped by 3 bases and J by 0 bases, with 13 bases between them. Germline assignment: CDR1 SGHDT and CDR2 YYEEEE. The CDR3 covers 16 residues. CDR3 nucleotide sequence: TGTGCCAGCAGCTCACTCCGGTTGTTAGCCAAAAACATTCAGTACTTC. Protein product: CASSSLRLLAKNIQYF.

V gene TRBV19 combines with J gene TRBJ1-3; D gene unclear. CDR1 and CDR2 (germline): LNHDA, SQIVND (reference sequence). The CDR3 spans 13 residues. Trimming removed 7 bases at V and 0 bases at J, with 7 bases between. CDR3 loop: CASISDSGNTIYF. CDR3 DNA sequence: TGTGCCAGTATCTCAGACTCTGGAAACACCATATATTTT.

This chain uses TRBV6-6 with TRBJ2-7; 8 bases are a match to TRBD1. The CDR3 loop spans 16 amino acids. The J segment lost 2 bases and the V segment lost 1 base, leaving 7 bases of the junction unmatched. Per the germline V gene, CDR1 is MNHNY and CDR2 is SVGAGI (reference sequence). The DNA for the CDR3 is TGTGCCAGCAGTTACTTGGACAGGGCCAGGGCCTACGAGCAGTACTTC. Amino acid sequence: CASSYLDRARAYEQYF.

This chain connects TRBV7-2 to TRBJ2-5; weak D call: TRBD2 (6 bases). The CDR3 is 16 residues long. V lost 1 base, J lost 4 bases, and 16 bases lay in between. The germline CDR1 and CDR2 sequences are SGHTA and FQGNSA. CDR3 sequence reads: CASSLVGTAGTETQYF. The CDR3 nucleotides are TGTGCCAGCAGCTTAGTGGGGACTGCAGGGACAGAGACCCAGTACTTC.

Here the CDR3 reads CASSYLTGNEKLFF. Written as DNA, the CDR3 is TGTGCCAGCAGTTACTTGACGGGTAATGAAAAACTGTTTTTT. The V and J genes are TRBV6-5 and TRBJ1-4; the D is unclear. The CDR3 totals 14 residues. V lost 1 base and J 4 bases, leaving 7 bases between the germline ends. Germline V gene sequence: CDR1 MNHEY, CDR2 SVGAGI.

This clone was counted a few times. The gene calls are TRBV12-3 or TRBV12-4 and TRBJ1-2; 7 bases are shared with TRBD1. The CDR3 has 13 residues. The V and J ends lost 5 bases and 10 bases, in that order; junction bases with no gene match: 10. CDR3 coding DNA: TGTGCCAGCAGTGGCGGACAGGTTCTTGACTACACCTTC. Protein: CASSGGQVLDYTF.

The genes are TRBV5-1 and TRBJ1-6, with D possibly being TRBD1 (5 bases). Trimming cost V 4 bases and J 10 bases, with 9 bases left between them. Per the germline V gene, CDR1 is SGHRS and CDR2 is YFSETQ. The CDR3 has 12 amino acids. The CDR3 is CASSPGNSPLHF. The CDR3 DNA is TGCGCCAGCAGCCCAGGGAACTCACCCCTCCACTTT.

This sequence joins TRBV6-5 and TRBJ2-7; no definite D call. The V gene's germline CDR1 is MNHEY and CDR2 SVGAGI. The CDR3 has 16 amino acids. V was trimmed by 2 bases and J by 2 bases, leaving 16 bases between them. The CDR3 DNA follows: TGTGCCAGCAGTTACCGGCCTCCCTCAGGCGCCTACGAGCAGTACTTC. Translating it yields CASSYRPPSGAYEQYF.

The chain joins TRBV25-1 to TRBJ2-5, with D possibly being TRBD1 (5 bases). Germline V gene sequence: CDR1 MGHDK, CDR2 SYGVNS. V dropped 4 bases and J dropped 9 bases, with 9 bases sitting between them. The CDR3 runs 11 residues. CDR3 in amino acids: CASSADSAQYF. Here the CDR3 DNA reads TGTGCCAGCAGTGCAGACAGCGCCCAGTACTTC.

The chain carries TRBV11-3 and TRBJ2-1, with 11 nucleotides matching TRBD2. This CDR3 spans 13 amino acids. CDR1 is SGHNT, CDR2 YENEEA, per germline. The trim removed 5 bases at V and 9 bases at J, leaving 3 bases unmatched. The CDR3 region has the DNA TGTGCCAGCAGCACTAGCGGGAGTAGTGAGCAGTTCTTC. Its protein product is CASSTSGSSEQFF.